This TCR beta chain comes out of a study of cytomegalovirus exposure and HLA in healthy donors. Researchers ran the PCR with 60 Vbeta and 13 Jbeta primers. Assay: immunoSEQ multiplex PCR; the TCRdb copy retains only in-frame clones and omits some. The sample has over 75,000 clones; approximately 89% are singletons. In germline, CDR1 is SGHRS, CDR2 YFSETQ. The V gene lost 4 bases and the J gene lost 7 bases, with 15 bases spanning the gap. The CDR3 is 14 amino acids. Material: PBMCs. This chain links TRBV5-1 with TRBJ2-1; D is ambiguous. The clonotype comes from a young man in good health and CMV-seropositive. The CDR3 DNA is TGCGCCAGCAGCGTCGGCGGCACGCTAAATGAGCAGTTCTTC. Encoded protein: CASSVGGTLNEQFF.